These 5 T cell receptor beta chains were sequenced from one sample in a study of T cell responses to AZD1222 COVID-19 vaccine. The table came from immunoSEQ multiplex PCR; TCRdb's copy has only in-frame clones and leaves some out. Here the sample spans 150,000 to 200,000 clones, just under 95% being singletons. The specimen comprised peripheral blood, sampled on day 0 of AZD1222 vaccination. The receptors stem from an adult in good health.

The V call is TRBV10-3, the J call TRBJ2-1, with no clear D. In germline, CDR1 is ENHRY, CDR2 SYGVKD. V was cut by 0 bases and J by 9 bases, with 9 bases left in between. The CDR3 is 13 amino acids. In nucleotides, the CDR3 is TGTGCCATCAGTGAGTCGGGGTTCTCTGAGCAGTTCTTC. The encoded protein is CAISESGFSEQFF.

The CDR3 sequence is CAWTPPSGGPYTQYF. As DNA, the CDR3 is TGTGCCTGGACCCCCCCCAGCGGGGGGCCGTATACGCAGTATTTT. The chain carries TRBV30 and TRBJ2-3, with 9 bases that match TRBD2. Germline V gene sequence: CDR1 GTSNPN, CDR2 SVGIG (reference sequence). V trimming: 4 bases; J trimming: 7 bases; junction bases outside the gene matches: 12. The CDR3 is 15 amino acids.

The chain recombines TRBV2 with TRBJ1-6; no clear D. Germline V CDR1 and CDR2: SNHLY, FYNNEI. The CDR3 contains 15 residues. Trimming left V 6 bases short and J 10 bases short, with 19 bases between. The CDR3 region is CASRTEDFPQSPLHF. The CDR3 DNA reads as TGTGCCAGCAGAACCGAGGACTTTCCCCAATCACCCCTCCACTTT.

A single count supports this clone. For the CDR3, the DNA is TGTGCCATCAGTGAGGGGTGGGAGACCCAGTACTTC. Protein sequence: CAISEGWETQYF. The rearrangement joins TRBV10-3 to TRBJ2-5, with unresolved D. Trimming stripped 2 bases from V and 5 bases from J, with 6 bases between. Per germline, CDR1 ENHRY and CDR2 SYGVKD. The CDR3 extends over 12 amino acids.

The chain carries TRBV7-9 and TRBJ1-4, with unresolved D. Germline V gene sequence: CDR1 SEHNR, CDR2 FQNEAQ (reference sequence). V was pared by 3 bases and J by 8 bases, with 13 bases between. The CDR3 runs to 14 residues. The CDR3 DNA sequence: TGTGCCAGCAGCTTCGGGAGAGAGGGCGAAAAACTGTTTTTT. It specifies CASSFGREGEKLFF.